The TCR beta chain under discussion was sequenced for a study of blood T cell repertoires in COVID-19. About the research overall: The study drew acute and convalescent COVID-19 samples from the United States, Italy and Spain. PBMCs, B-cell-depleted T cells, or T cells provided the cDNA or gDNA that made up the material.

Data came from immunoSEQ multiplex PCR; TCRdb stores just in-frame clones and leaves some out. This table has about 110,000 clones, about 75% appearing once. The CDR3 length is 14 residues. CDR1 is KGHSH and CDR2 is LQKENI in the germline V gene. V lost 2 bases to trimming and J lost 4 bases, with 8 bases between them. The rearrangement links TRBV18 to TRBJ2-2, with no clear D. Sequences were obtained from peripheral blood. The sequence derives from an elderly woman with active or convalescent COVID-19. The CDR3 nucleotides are TGTGCCAGCTCACCAGCCACCAGCACCGGGGAGCTGTTTTTT. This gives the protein CASSPATSTGELFF.